One and the same sample provided the 13 T cell receptor beta chains below, sequenced in a study of identical twins. TCRdb independently ran MiXCR on the 5' RACE reads; one entry per CDR3 protein. The sample has about 240,000 distinct CDR3 sequences, more than 9% seen once. Sequencing was done on a sample of memory T cells sorted from blood. Receptor source: a man aged 50 to 59 in good health.

In its sample, this clonotype was seen a few times. The junction shows a germline mismatch at one end, possibly a read error. The V and J genes are TRBV5-1 and TRBJ2-7; D not resolved. Germline V gene sequence: CDR1 SGHRS, CDR2 YFSETQ. The CDR3 length is 14 residues. The CDR3 nucleotides are TGCGCCAGCAGGTTGGAAAGGCAGAACTACGAGCAGTACTTC. Its translation: CASRLERQNYEQYF.

The CDR3 loop is CATAGTAFQPQHF. Written as DNA, the CDR3 is TGTGCCACCGCCGGGACAGCGTTTCAGCCCCAGCATTTT. This chain joins TRBV27 and TRBJ1-5, with TRBD1 matching 7 bases. Germline lookup yields CDR1 MNHEY and CDR2 SMNVEV (reference sequence). The CDR3 contains 13 residues. Trimming took 10 bases from V and 6 from J; bases not matched to a gene: 9.

This clonotype has a single count. The chain recombines TRBV6-1 with TRBJ2-1; possible D gene TRBD1, 7 bases. Germline V lookup: CDR1 MNHNS, CDR2 SASEGT. V was shortened by 7 bases and J by 9 bases, with 25 bases between the two germline ends. The CDR3 runs 16 residues. The CDR3 nucleotides are TGTGCCAGCACCCTAAGGGGGCGGTCGGGGGCAATTGAGCAGTTCTTC. It translates to CASTLRGRSGAIEQFF.

This clonotype was seen a handful of times. The chain recombines TRBV11-2 with TRBJ2-5; the match to TRBD2 covers 9 bases. V gave up 3 bases and J gave up 5 bases; unmatched junction bases: 10. Germline V lookup: CDR1 SGHAT, CDR2 FQNNGV. The CDR3 spans 16 residues. This CDR3 is CASSFSSGGGAETQYF. CDR3 DNA: TGTGCCAGCAGCTTTTCATCGGGCGGGGGGGCGGAGACCCAGTACTTC.

This clonotype has ten or more counts. The rearrangement links TRBV6-2 or TRBV6-3 to TRBJ2-2, with no clear D. CDR3 length equals 14 residues. Deletions cut 6 bases from V and 4 bases from J, with 12 bases between. CDR1 and CDR2 (germline): MNHEY, SVGEGT. CDR3 in DNA: TGTGCCAGCAGCCCAGACACCAGCACCGGGGAGCTGTTTTTT. Its protein is CASSPDTSTGELFF.

The chain couples TRBV4-1 to TRBJ2-5; 11 nucleotides match TRBD2. Germline CDR1 is MGHRA and CDR2 is YSYEKL. The ends lost 4 bases at V and 3 bases at J; junction bases unmatched: 7. This CDR3 contains 16 residues. The CDR3 loop is CASSLNPGLAEETQYF. The CDR3 DNA sequence: TGCGCCAGCAGCCTTAACCCGGGACTAGCGGAAGAGACCCAGTACTTC.

This clonotype was recorded many times. CDR3 residues: CASSQVGEYYEQYF. CDR3 DNA sequence: TGTGCCAGCAGCCAAGTAGGGGAATACTACGAGCAGTACTTC. The chain combines TRBV4-2 with TRBJ2-7, with a possible D match to TRBD1 (5 bases). V dropped 1 base and J dropped 3 bases, with 10 bases sitting between them. The germline CDR1 and CDR2 sequences are LGHNA and YNFKEQ. This CDR3 comprises 14 residues.

This clonotype was recorded many times. The V and J genes are TRBV4-1 and TRBJ2-6; the D is unclear. The ends were cut back, 2 bases at V and 0 bases at J, with 8 bases in the middle. Germline V gene data show CDR1 as MGHRA and CDR2 as YSYEKL. CDR3 size: 16 residues. CDR3 region: CASSQNFFSGANVLTF. CDR3 nucleotides: TGCGCCAGCAGCCAAAATTTTTTCTCTGGGGCCAACGTCCTGACTTTC.

This clonotype was counted many times. This chain connects TRBV29-1 to TRBJ2-3, with TRBD2 matching 9 bases. J gave up 6 bases and V 6 bases, and 10 bases lay outside the gene matches. Germline V gene lookup returns CDR1 SQVTM and CDR2 ANQGSEA. This CDR3 contains 14 residues. The CDR3 spells CSVRGTSLIDTQYF. The DNA for the CDR3 is TGCAGCGTCCGTGGGACTAGCCTTATTGATACGCAGTATTTT.

This clonotype was observed at least ten times. The chain couples TRBV28 to TRBJ2-6; D possibly corresponds to TRBD1 (5 bases). Trimming cost V 10 bases and J 0 bases, with 7 bases left between them. CDR3 size: 13 residues. From germline, CDR1 is MDHEN and CDR2 SYDVKM. The CDR3: CATDSSGANVLTF. DNA of the CDR3: TGTGCCACCGACAGCTCTGGGGCCAACGTCCTGACTTTC. Full variable domain (remainder filled in from reference TRBV28 and TRBJ2-6): DVKVTQSSRYLVKRTGEKVFLECVQDMDHENMFWYRQDPGLGLRLIYFSYDVKMKEKGDIPEGYSVSREKKERFSLILESASTNQTSMYLCATDSSGANVLTFGAGSRLTVL.

V usage is TRBV29-1 and J usage is TRBJ2-1; 7 bases align to TRBD2. Germline values: CDR1 SQVTM, CDR2 ANQGSEA. V was pared by 4 bases and J by 1 base, with 1 base of the junction left unmatched. The CDR3 spans 13 residues. CDR3 amino acids: CSVGEGSYNEQFF. For the CDR3, the DNA is TGCAGCGTTGGGGAGGGATCCTACAATGAGCAGTTCTTC.

The chain combines TRBV6-1 with TRBJ2-3; TRBD1 or TRBD2 may be the D gene (5 bases each). Germline CDR1 and CDR2: MNHNS and SASEGT. Between the trimmed V and J ends, which lost 0 bases and 2 bases, there was a span of 9 bases. There are 15 residues in the CDR3. CDR3 in amino acids: CASSEAGPITDTQYF. The CDR3 bases are TGTGCCAGCAGTGAAGCGGGACCAATCACAGATACGCAGTATTTT.

This chain connects TRBV6-5 to TRBJ1-2; D unresolved. Per germline, CDR1 MNHEY and CDR2 SVGAGI. This CDR3 has 15 amino acids. V lost 3 bases and J lost 1, with 12 bases in between. The CDR3 here is CASSYGRLFNYGYTF. The DNA of the CDR3 is TGTGCCAGCAGTTATGGCAGGCTATTTAACTATGGCTACACCTTC.